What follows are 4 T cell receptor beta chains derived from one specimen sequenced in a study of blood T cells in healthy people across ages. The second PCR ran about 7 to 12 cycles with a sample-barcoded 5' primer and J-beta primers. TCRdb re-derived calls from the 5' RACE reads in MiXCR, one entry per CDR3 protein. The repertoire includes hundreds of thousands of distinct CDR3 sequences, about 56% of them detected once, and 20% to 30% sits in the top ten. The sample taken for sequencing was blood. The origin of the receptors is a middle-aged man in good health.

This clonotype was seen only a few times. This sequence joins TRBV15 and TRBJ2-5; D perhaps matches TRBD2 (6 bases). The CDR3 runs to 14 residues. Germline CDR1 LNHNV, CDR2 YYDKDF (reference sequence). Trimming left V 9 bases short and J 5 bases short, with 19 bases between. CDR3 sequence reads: CATQSPGVGETQYF. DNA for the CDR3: TGTGCCACACAAAGTCCGGGGGTGGGGGAGACCCAGTACTTC.

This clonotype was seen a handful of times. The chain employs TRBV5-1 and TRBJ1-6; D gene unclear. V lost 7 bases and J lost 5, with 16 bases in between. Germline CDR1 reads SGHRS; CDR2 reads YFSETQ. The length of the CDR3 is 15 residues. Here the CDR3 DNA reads TGCGCCAGCGGGGAAGGGTCGACGGATAATTCACCCCTCCACTTT. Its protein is CASGEGSTDNSPLHF.

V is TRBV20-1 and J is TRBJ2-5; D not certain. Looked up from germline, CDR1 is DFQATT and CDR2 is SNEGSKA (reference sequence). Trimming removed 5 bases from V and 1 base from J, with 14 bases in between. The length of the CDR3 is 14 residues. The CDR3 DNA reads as TGCAGTGCTCCTCGAAGGACCTTCCAAGAGACCCAGTACTTC. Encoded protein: CSAPRRTFQETQYF.

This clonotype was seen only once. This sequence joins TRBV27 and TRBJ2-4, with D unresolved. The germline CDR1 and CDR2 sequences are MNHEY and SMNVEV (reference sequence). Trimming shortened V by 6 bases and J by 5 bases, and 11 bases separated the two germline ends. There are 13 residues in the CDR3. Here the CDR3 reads CASRDPTENIQYF. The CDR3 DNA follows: TGTGCCAGCAGGGACCCGACCGAAAACATTCAGTACTTC.